The sequence of this T cell receptor beta chain was determined in a study of human T cells and chemical hapten exposure. Study at large: Donors were sensitized with 2% DPC on the upper inner arm. Women made up most patients, who had alopecia areata, totalis or universalis.

V lost 5 bases to trimming and J lost 4 bases; unmatched junction nucleotides: 4. In germline, CDR1 is MNHNY, CDR2 SVGAGI (reference sequence). The CDR3 has 15 residues. TCRdb passed the RACE reads through MiXCR, listing each CDR3 protein once. Of approximately 50,000 distinct CDR3 sequences listed, 8.5% to 10% are singletons. Time point meaning: pre-sensitization, week 0. The sample's treatment: therapeutic diphenylcyclopropenone sensitization with weekly scalp DPC. Extraction of total RNA was performed on unfractionated whole blood. This clonotype was seen only a few times. Antigen: not known. Study results and caveats: The study found that DPC sensitization did not change TCRs above 1 in 1000 frequency. In comparison with controls, expanded TCRs gave rise to a significantly larger number of large CDR3 similarity clusters.

Specimen: whole blood, collected in connection with sensitization to the hapten diphenylcyclopropenone (DPC). The chain uses TRBV6-6 and TRBJ2-2, with 10 bases aligning to TRBD1. The TCR originated in a woman aged 25 to 39 with alopecia areata. Some clones in this sample may be carry-over from other donors' samples. The CDR3 region is CASSPRTGGTGELFF. In DNA form, the CDR3 reads TGTGCCAGCAGTCCGCGGACAGGGGGCACCGGGGAGCTGTTTTTT.